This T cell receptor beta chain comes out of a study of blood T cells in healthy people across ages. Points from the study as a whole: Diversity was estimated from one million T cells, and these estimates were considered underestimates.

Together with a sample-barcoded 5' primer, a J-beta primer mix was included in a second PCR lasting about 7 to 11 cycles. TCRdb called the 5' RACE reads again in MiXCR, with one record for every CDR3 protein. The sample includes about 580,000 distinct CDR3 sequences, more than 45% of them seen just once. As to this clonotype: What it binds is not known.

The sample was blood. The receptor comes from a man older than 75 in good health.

The CDR3 here is CASITRVQDQPQHF. DNA of the CDR3: TGTGCCAGCATCACCCGAGTACAGGATCAGCCCCAGCATTTT. This chain uses TRBV6-6 with TRBJ1-5; TRBD1 might be the D (5 bases). Trimming left V 7 bases short and J 5 bases short, with 15 bases between. Germline CDR1 is MNHNY and CDR2 is SVGAGI (reference sequence). The CDR3 totals 14 residues.